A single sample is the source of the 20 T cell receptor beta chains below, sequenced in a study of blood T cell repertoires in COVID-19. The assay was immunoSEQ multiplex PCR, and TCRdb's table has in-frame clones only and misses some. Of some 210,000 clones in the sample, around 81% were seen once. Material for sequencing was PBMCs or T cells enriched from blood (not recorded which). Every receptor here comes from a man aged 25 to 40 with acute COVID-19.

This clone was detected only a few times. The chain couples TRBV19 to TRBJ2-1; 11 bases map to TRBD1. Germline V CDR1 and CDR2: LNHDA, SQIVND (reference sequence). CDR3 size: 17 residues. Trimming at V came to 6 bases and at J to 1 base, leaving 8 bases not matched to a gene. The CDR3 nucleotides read TGTGCCAGTAGATCGGGACAGGGGGGCTTATCCTACAATGAGCAGTTCTTC. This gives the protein CASRSGQGGLSYNEQFF.

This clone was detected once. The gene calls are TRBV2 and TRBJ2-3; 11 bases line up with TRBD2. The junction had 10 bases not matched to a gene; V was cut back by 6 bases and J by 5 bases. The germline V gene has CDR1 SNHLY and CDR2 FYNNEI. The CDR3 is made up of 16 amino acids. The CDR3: CASSPLAGALQDTQYF. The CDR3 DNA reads TGTGCCAGCAGCCCACTAGCGGGGGCTCTACAAGATACGCAGTATTTT.

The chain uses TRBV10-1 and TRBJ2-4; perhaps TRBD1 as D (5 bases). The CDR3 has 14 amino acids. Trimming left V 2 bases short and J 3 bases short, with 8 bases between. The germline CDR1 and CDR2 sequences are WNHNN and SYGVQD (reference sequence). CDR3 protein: CASSEPDSKNIQYF. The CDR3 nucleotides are TGCGCCAGCAGTGAGCCTGACAGCAAAAACATTCAGTACTTC.

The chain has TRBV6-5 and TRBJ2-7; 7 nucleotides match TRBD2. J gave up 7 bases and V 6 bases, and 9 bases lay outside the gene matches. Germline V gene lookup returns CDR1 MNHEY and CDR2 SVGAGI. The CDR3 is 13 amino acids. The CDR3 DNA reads TGTGCCAGCAGCGGACTTGGGGAGGGGGAGCAGTACTTC. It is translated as CASSGLGEGEQYF.

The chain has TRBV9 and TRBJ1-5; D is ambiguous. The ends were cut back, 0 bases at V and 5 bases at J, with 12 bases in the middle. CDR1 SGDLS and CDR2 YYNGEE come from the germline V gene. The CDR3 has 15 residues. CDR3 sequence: CASSVGAAPDQPQHF. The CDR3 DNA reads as TGTGCCAGCAGCGTAGGGGCAGCCCCGGATCAGCCCCAGCATTTT.

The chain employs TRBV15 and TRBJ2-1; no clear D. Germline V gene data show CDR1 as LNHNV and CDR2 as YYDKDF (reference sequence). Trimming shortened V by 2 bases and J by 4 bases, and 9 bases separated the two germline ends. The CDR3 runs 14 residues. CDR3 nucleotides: TGTGCCACCAGCAGATTATTAGATTACAATGAGCAGTTCTTC. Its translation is CATSRLLDYNEQFF.

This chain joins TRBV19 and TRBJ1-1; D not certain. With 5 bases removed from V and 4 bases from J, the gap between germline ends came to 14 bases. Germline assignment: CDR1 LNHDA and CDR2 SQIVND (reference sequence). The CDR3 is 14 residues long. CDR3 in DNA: TGTGCCAGTAGTTACTTGGACGAGGGCACTGAAGCTTTCTTT. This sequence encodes CASSYLDEGTEAFF.

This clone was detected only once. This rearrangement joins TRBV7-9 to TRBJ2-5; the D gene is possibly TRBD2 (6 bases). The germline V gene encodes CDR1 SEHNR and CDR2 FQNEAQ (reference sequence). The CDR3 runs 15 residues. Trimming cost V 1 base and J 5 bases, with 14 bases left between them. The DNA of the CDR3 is TGTGCCAGCAGCTTAGGAGATGGCGGGGTGGAGACCCAGTACTTC. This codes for CASSLGDGGVETQYF.

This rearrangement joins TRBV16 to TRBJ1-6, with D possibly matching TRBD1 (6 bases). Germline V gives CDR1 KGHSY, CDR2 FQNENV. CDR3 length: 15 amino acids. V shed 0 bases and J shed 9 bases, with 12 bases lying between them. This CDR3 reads CASSQSQGKTSPLHF. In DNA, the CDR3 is TGTGCCAGCAGCCAATCGCAGGGGAAGACTTCACCCCTCCACTTT.

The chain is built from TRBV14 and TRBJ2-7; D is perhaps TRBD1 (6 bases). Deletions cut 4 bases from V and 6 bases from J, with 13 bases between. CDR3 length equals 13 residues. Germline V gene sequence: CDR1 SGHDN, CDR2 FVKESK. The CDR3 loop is CASSPRLGAEQYF. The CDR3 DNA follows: TGTGCCAGCAGCCCCCGACTGGGGGCCGAGCAGTACTTC.

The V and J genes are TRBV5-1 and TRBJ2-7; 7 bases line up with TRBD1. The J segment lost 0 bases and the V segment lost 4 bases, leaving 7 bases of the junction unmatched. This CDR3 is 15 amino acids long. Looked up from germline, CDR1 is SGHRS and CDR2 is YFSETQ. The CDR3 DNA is TGCGCCAGCAGCACCACAGGGGCCGACTCCTACGAGCAGTACTTC. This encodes CASSTTGADSYEQYF.

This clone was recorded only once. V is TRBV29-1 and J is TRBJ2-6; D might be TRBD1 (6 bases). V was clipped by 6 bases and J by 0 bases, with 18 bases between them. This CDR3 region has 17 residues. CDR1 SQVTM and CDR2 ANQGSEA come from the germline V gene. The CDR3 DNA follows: TGCAGCGTCCCGACAGGATCAATAAGCTCTGGGGCCAACGTCCTGACTTTC. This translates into CSVPTGSISSGANVLTF.

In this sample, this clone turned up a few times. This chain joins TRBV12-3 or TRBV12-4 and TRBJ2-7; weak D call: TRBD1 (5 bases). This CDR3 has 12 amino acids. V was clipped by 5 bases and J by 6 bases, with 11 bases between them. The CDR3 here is CASSHQGSEQYF. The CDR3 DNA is TGTGCCAGCAGTCATCAGGGTTCCGAGCAGTACTTC.

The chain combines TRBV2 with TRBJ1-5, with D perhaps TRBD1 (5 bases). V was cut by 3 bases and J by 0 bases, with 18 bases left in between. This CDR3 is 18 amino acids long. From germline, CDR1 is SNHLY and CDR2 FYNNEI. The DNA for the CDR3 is TGTGCCAGCAGTGATCGGGGGGACCTGATATATAGCAATCAGCCCCAGCATTTT. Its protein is CASSDRGDLIYSNQPQHF.

CDR3 coding DNA: TGTGCCAGCAGCTTTGCCTGGGGGCGCGGACAGCCCCAGCATTTT. Its translation is CASSFAWGRGQPQHF. This rearrangement joins TRBV7-2 to TRBJ1-5; possible D gene TRBD1, 6 bases. V gave up 3 bases and J gave up 7 bases, with 16 bases separating them. In germline, CDR1 is SGHTA, CDR2 FQGNSA. The CDR3 sequence is 15 residues long.

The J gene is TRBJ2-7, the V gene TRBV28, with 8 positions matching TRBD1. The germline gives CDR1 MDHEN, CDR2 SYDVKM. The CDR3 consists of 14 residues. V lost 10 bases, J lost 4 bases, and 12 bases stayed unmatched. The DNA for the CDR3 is TGTGCCACCTGGACAGGGTCATTGGGTTACGAGCAGTACTTC. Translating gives CATWTGSLGYEQYF.

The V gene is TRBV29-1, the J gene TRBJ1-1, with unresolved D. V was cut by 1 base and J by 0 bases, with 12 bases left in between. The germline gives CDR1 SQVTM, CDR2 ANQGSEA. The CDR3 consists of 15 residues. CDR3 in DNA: TGCAGCGTTGAAGCCCCGGGAATCTTGAACACTGAAGCTTTCTTT. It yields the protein CSVEAPGILNTEAFF.

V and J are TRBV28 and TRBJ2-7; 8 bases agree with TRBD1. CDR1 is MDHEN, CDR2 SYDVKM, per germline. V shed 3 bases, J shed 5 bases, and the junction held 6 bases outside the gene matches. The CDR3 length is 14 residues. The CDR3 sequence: CASSLDRVRNEQYF. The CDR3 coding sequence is TGTGCCAGCAGTTTGGACAGGGTACGGAACGAGCAGTACTTC.

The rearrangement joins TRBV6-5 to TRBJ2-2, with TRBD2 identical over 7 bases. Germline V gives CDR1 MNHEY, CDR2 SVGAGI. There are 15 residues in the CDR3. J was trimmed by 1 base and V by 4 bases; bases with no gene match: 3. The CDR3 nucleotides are TGTGCCAGCAGTTTAAAGCGGGGGAACACCGGGGAGCTGTTTTTT. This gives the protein CASSLKRGNTGELFF.

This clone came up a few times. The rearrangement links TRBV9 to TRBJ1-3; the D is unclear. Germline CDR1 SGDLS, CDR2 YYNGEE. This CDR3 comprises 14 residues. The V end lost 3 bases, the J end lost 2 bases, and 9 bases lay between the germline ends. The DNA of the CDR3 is TGTGCCAGCAGCGCCTCACTGACTGGAAACACCATATATTTT. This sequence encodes CASSASLTGNTIYF.